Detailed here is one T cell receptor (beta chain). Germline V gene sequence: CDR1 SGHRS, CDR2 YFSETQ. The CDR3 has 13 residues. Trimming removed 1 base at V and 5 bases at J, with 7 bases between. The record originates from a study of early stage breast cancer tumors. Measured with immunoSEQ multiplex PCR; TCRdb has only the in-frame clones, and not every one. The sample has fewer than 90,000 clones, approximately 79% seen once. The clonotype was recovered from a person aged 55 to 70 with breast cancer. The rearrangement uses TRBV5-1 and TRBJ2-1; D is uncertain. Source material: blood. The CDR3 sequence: CASSLSTDNEQFF. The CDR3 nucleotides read TGCGCCAGCAGCTTGTCCACGGACAATGAGCAGTTCTTC.